These 23 T cell receptor beta chains were sequenced from one sample in a study of blood T cell repertoires in COVID-19. Sequencing used immunoSEQ multiplex PCR; TCRdb keeps in-frame clones, though not all of them. The data contain about 21,000 clones, around 81% of them singletons. Sequencing used peripheral blood. The receptors originated from a man in his sixties with active COVID-19.

The rearrangement joins TRBV11-2 to TRBJ2-5; maybe TRBD2 (6 bases). Looked up from germline, CDR1 is SGHAT and CDR2 is FQNNGV. V lost 5 bases to trimming and J lost 5 bases, with 15 bases between them. The CDR3 contains 14 residues. CDR3 sequence (DNA): TGTGCCAGCAGCCCGATCGCGGGGTGGGAGACCCAGTACTTC. This encodes CASSPIAGWETQYF.

This sequence joins TRBV5-1 and TRBJ2-2; no firm D call. This CDR3 contains 14 residues. Germline CDR1 and CDR2: SGHRS and YFSETQ. Trimming took off 7 bases at V and 6 bases at J, with 16 bases between the two ends. CDR3 region: CASSEVGNAGELFF. The CDR3 DNA reads as TGCGCCAGCTCAGAGGTTGGAAACGCCGGGGAGCTGTTTTTT.

This sequence joins TRBV7-9 and TRBJ2-3; 7 nucleotides match TRBD2. Germline CDR1 is SEHNR and CDR2 is FQNEAQ (reference sequence). After removal of 0 bases from V and 6 bases from J, the junction contained 6 bases not matched to a gene. The CDR3 loop spans 15 amino acids. The CDR3 loop is CASSLAGAGDDTQYF. The CDR3, as DNA: TGTGCCAGCAGCTTAGCGGGTGCGGGAGACGATACGCAGTATTTT.

The chain is built from TRBV28 and TRBJ2-2; no clear D gene. V was clipped by 7 bases and J by 0 bases, with 9 bases between them. The CDR3 runs to 14 residues. From germline, CDR1 is MDHEN and CDR2 SYDVKM. The CDR3 is CASTRNANTGELFF. The DNA for the CDR3 is TGTGCCAGCACCAGGAACGCGAACACCGGGGAGCTGTTTTTT. Drawing the rest from reference TRBV28 and TRBJ2-2, the complete variable domain is DVKVTQSSRYLVKRTGEKVFLECVQDMDHENMFWYRQDPGLGLRLIYFSYDVKMKEKGDIPEGYSVSREKKERFSLILESASTNQTSMYLCASTRNANTGELFFGEGSRLTVL.

The chain carries TRBV7-9 and TRBJ2-5; 7 bases match TRBD1. CDR3 length: 14 residues. V shed 5 bases and J 4 bases; nucleotides not matched to a gene: 7. From germline, CDR1 is SEHNR and CDR2 FQNEAQ (reference sequence). DNA for the CDR3: TGTGCCAGCAGCCGTACAGGGGATGGAGAGACCCAGTACTTC. Residues: CASSRTGDGETQYF. The full variable domain, in which reference TRBV7-9 and TRBJ2-5 provide the parts outside the CDR3, is DTGVSQNPRHKITKRGQNVTFRCDPISEHNRLYWYRQTLGQGPEFLTYFQNEAQLEKSRLLSDRFSAERPKGSFSTLEIQRTEQGDSAMYLCASSRTGDGETQYFGPGTRLLVL.

This rearrangement joins TRBV5-4 to TRBJ1-4; weak D call: TRBD1 (6 bases). Deletions cut 5 bases from V and 8 bases from J, with 22 bases between. The CDR3 runs to 16 residues. Looked up from germline, CDR1 is SGHNT and CDR2 is YYREEE (reference sequence). The CDR3 here is CASSWDMVRPAEKLFF. The CDR3 DNA follows: TGTGCCAGCAGTTGGGACATGGTTAGACCCGCGGAAAAACTGTTTTTT.

This clone was observed a handful of times. The J gene is TRBJ2-7, the V gene TRBV12-3 or TRBV12-4; the D gene is possibly TRBD1 (5 bases). Trimming pared 2 bases from V and 5 bases from J, leaving 10 bases between. The length of the CDR3 is 13 residues. The CDR3 bases are TGTGCCAGCAGTTTACAGGGTCCCCACGAGCAGTACTTC. Its protein product is CASSLQGPHEQYF.

The genes are TRBV4-3 and TRBJ2-1; the match to TRBD2 covers 8 bases. The V segment lost 5 bases and the J segment 5 bases; nucleotides outside the gene matches: 17. Germline assignment: CDR1 LGHNA and CDR2 YSLEER. The CDR3 is 18 amino acids. The CDR3 DNA is TGCGCCAGCAGCAAAGGCGGTTTAGGGCTAGCGGGTAACAATGAGCAGTTCTTC. Amino acids: CASSKGGLGLAGNNEQFF.

The CDR3 nucleotides read TGTGCCAGTAGTACCTGGGACAGGGCCCGCGAGCAGTACTTC. Translating gives CASSTWDRAREQYF. The chain couples TRBV19 to TRBJ2-7, with 9 nucleotides matching TRBD1. This CDR3 comprises 14 residues. Germline V gives CDR1 LNHDA, CDR2 SQIVND (reference sequence). V lost 4 bases, J lost 6 bases, and 7 bases stayed unmatched.

The CDR3 nucleotides are TGCAGCGTTGAAGAGGCTTTGGGCAGGGTAGGAGGGACTGAAGCTTTCTTT. This translates into CSVEEALGRVGGTEAFF. The chain couples TRBV29-1 to TRBJ1-1; a possible D gene is TRBD1 (5 bases). The CDR3 spans 17 residues. The ends were cut back, 0 bases at V and 5 bases at J, with 22 bases in the middle. The germline gives CDR1 SQVTM, CDR2 ANQGSEA. The full variable domain, with the rest looked up from reference TRBV29-1 and TRBJ1-1, is SAVISQKPSRDICQRGTSLTIQCQVDSQVTMMFWYRQQPGQSLTLIATANQGSEATYESGFVIDKFPISRPNLTFSTLTVSNMSPEDSSIYLCSVEEALGRVGGTEAFFGQGTRLTVV.

This clone showed up just once. The chain uses TRBV5-1 and TRBJ2-7; 9 bases align to TRBD2. The germline gives CDR1 SGHRS, CDR2 YFSETQ. V shed 4 bases and J 6 bases; nucleotides not matched to a gene: 14. The CDR3 loop spans 16 amino acids. The CDR3 protein is CASSLASGGGRVEQYF. In DNA, the CDR3 is TGCGCCAGCAGCCTCGCGTCAGGAGGCGGGAGGGTCGAGCAGTACTTC.

The rearrangement links TRBV21-1 to TRBJ1-5; TRBD1, the table's D call, lacks a check against the DNA. TRBV21-1 is given as a pseudogene. The CDR3 spans 16 residues. CDR3 sequence (DNA): TGTGCCAGCAGCAAAGGGCAGGGGCTCTCCCGGCAGCCCCAGCATTTT. Amino acids: CASSKGQGLSRQPQHF.

V gene TRBV20-1 combines with J gene TRBJ2-1; 9 bases match TRBD2. V dropped 3 bases and J dropped 1; count of bases not matched to a gene: 7. Germline values: CDR1 DFQATT, CDR2 SNEGSKA (reference sequence). CDR3 length equals 16 residues. Here the CDR3 reads CSASPSAGGSYNEQFF. CDR3 bases: TGCAGTGCTAGTCCTTCCGCGGGAGGGTCCTACAATGAGCAGTTCTTC.

The chain carries TRBV5-1 and TRBJ2-3; 7 bases are shared with TRBD2. V was clipped by 1 base and J by 2 bases; unmatched bases: 7. The CDR3 contains 16 residues. CDR1 and CDR2 (germline): SGHRS, YFSETQ. CDR3 region: CASSLYGLDSTDTQYF. Written as DNA, the CDR3 is TGCGCCAGCAGCTTGTACGGACTAGACTCCACAGATACGCAGTATTTT.

The chain is built from TRBV27 and TRBJ2-4, with TRBD1 matching over 7 bases. The CDR3 is 15 residues long. In germline, CDR1 is MNHEY, CDR2 SMNVEV (reference sequence). V gave up 8 bases and J gave up 0 bases; unmatched junction bases: 7. CDR3: CASRPGTVAKNIQYF. The CDR3 DNA reads TGTGCCAGCCGTCCGGGGACAGTAGCCAAAAACATTCAGTACTTC.

The V gene is TRBV3-1 (or the pseudogene TRBV3-2), the J gene TRBJ2-1, with 12 bases aligning to TRBD2. The CDR3 extends over 18 amino acids. CDR1 LGHDT and CDR2 YNNKEL come from the germline V gene (reference sequence). Trimming took 1 base from V and 4 from J; bases not matched to a gene: 8. The CDR3 nucleotides are TGTGCCAGCAGCCAAGCGATGGCTAGCGGGAGGGGATACAATGAGCAGTTCTTC. It is translated as CASSQAMASGRGYNEQFF.

The V call is TRBV3-1 (or the pseudogene TRBV3-2), the J call TRBJ2-7; the D is unclear. Germline values: CDR1 LGHDT, CDR2 YNNKEL (reference sequence). The CDR3 covers 12 residues. V lost 2 bases to trimming and J lost 7 bases, with 9 bases between them. The chain's CDR3 is CASSQITGEQYF. CDR3 nucleotide sequence: TGTGCCAGCAGCCAAATTACCGGGGAGCAGTACTTC.

The chain's CDR3 is CASSLAATGELFF. The CDR3 nucleotides are TGTGCCAGCAGTTTAGCGGCCACCGGGGAGCTGTTTTTT. The V call is TRBV28, the J call TRBJ2-2; D not resolved. The CDR3 runs 13 residues. Between the trimmed V and J ends, which lost 2 bases and 4 bases, there was a span of 5 bases. The germline CDR1 and CDR2 sequences are MDHEN and SYDVKM.

This clone was seen more than once but under ten times. The chain carries TRBV28 and TRBJ2-3; D gene unclear. Germline CDR1 and CDR2: MDHEN and SYDVKM. V was cut by 6 bases and J by 2 bases, with 3 bases left in between. The CDR3 is 11 residues long. The CDR3 sequence is CASRATDTQYF. The CDR3, as DNA: TGTGCCAGCAGGGCCACAGATACGCAGTATTTT. The full variable domain, its missing parts supplied by reference TRBV28 and TRBJ2-3, is DVKVTQSSRYLVKRTGEKVFLECVQDMDHENMFWYRQDPGLGLRLIYFSYDVKMKEKGDIPEGYSVSREKKERFSLILESASTNQTSMYLCASRATDTQYFGPGTRLTVL.

The V call is TRBV6-5, the J call TRBJ2-7; the D gene is possibly TRBD2 (5 bases). The CDR3 consists of 15 residues. The germline V gene encodes CDR1 MNHEY and CDR2 SVGAGI. V gave up 6 bases and J gave up 0 bases, with 15 bases separating them. CDR3 nucleotides: TGTGCCAGCAGCACGGACTGGAGAAGCTCCTACGAGCAGTACTTC. It specifies CASSTDWRSSYEQYF.

The chain combines TRBV7-9 with TRBJ2-7; the D gene is possibly TRBD1 (6 bases). V was trimmed by 5 bases and J by 3 bases, leaving 8 bases between them. CDR1 and CDR2 from the germline V gene are SEHNR and FQNEAQ (reference sequence). The CDR3 totals 12 residues. Here the CDR3 reads CASSLTGYEQYF. CDR3 nucleotides: TGTGCCAGCAGCCTGACAGGCTACGAGCAGTACTTC.

The V and J genes are TRBV4-3 and TRBJ2-1, with D possibly matching TRBD2 (5 bases). Trimming stripped 0 bases from V and 9 bases from J, with 12 bases between. Germline-derived CDR1 and CDR2 are LGHNA and YSLEER. The CDR3 totals 14 residues. CDR3 loop: CASSQDQARGEQFF. The CDR3 DNA follows: TGCGCCAGCAGCCAAGATCAGGCCCGGGGTGAGCAGTTCTTC.

This chain links TRBV7-6 with TRBJ2-2; D is perhaps TRBD2 (7 bases). The germline V gene has CDR1 SGHVS and CDR2 FNYEAQ. Trimming shortened V by 3 bases and J by 5 bases, and 25 bases separated the two germline ends. The CDR3 runs 19 residues. The CDR3 DNA is TGTGCCAGCAGCTTGGGGGGGGCCCTCGGCGGGAGAAAAACCGGGGAGCTGTTTTTT. Protein: CASSLGGALGGRKTGELFF. The variable domain in full, completed from reference TRBV7-6 and TRBJ2-2, reads GAGVSQSPRYKVTKRGQDVALRCDPISGHVSLYWYRQALGQGPEFLTYFNYEAQQDKSGLPNDRFSAERPEGSISTLTIQRTEQRDSAMYRCASSLGGALGGRKTGELFFGEGSRLTVL.